This TCR beta chain comes out of a study of blood T cell repertoires in COVID-19. Overall study: Researchers got acute and convalescent COVID-19 samples from the United States, Italy and Spain. Nucleic acid was either cDNA or gDNA, and it came from T cells, B-cell-depleted T cells, or PBMCs.

In the study's own analysis: Estimation of nucleated cell counts was performed using reference gene primer amplification. Some clones are missing from TCRdb's copy, which holds only in-frame ones; the method was immunoSEQ multiplex PCR. V, J and clone size were drawn from that table, and D and trimming were deduced from the DNA. In the table there are over 100,000 clones, approximately 84% of which are singletons. CDR3 length: 16 amino acids. Germline V CDR1 and CDR2: SGHDN, FVKESK. Trimming took 0 bases from V and 2 from J, leaving 13 bases between them. Source material: peripheral blood. The chain recombines TRBV14 with TRBJ1-1; D may be TRBD1 (6 bases). This sequence originates from a man in his forties or fifties with active or convalescent COVID-19. Here the CDR3 reads CASSQDVRGGNTEAFF. CDR3 sequence (DNA): TGTGCCAGCAGCCAAGATGTAAGGGGGGGAAACACTGAAGCTTTCTTT.